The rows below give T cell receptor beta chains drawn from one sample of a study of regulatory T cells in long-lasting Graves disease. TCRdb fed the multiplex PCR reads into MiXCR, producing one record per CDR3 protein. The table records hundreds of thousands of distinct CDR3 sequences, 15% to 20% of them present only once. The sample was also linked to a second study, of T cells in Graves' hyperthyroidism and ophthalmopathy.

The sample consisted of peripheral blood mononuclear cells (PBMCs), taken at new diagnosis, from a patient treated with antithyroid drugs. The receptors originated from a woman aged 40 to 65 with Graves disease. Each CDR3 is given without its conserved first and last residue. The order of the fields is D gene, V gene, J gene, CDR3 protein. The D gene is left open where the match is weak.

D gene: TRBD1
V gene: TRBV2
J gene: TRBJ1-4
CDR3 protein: ASSALTGLAEKLF

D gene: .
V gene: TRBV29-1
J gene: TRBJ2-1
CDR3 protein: SVPGGDSWYNEQF

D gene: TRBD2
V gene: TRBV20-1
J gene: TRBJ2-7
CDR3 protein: SAVQLAGAYEQY

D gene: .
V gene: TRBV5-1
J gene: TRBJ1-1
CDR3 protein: ASSLELNTEAF

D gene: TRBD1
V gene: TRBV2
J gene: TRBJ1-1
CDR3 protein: ASSEEDRVTEAF

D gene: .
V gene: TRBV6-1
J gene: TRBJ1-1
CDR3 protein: ASSGEGDTEAF

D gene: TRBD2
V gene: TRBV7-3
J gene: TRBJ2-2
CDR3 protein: ASSLWGGDTGELF

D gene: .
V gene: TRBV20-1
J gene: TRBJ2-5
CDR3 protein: SLGGEETQY

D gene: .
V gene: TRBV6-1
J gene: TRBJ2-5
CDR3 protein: ASRTQFGETQY

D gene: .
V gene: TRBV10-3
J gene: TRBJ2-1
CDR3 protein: AISERVSGEQF

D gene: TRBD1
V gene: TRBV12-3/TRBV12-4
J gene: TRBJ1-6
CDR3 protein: ASTQGGNSPLH

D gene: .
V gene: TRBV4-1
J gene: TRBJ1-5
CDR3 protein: ASSQVRAVNQPQH

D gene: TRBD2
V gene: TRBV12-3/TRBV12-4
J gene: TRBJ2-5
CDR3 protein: ASSLRLAGGQETQY

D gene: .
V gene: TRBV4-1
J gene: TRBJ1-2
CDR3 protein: ASSIPGPANYGYT

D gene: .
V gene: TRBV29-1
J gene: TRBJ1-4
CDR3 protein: SVLGAGEKLF

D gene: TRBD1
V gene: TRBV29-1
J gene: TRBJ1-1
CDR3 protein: SVSTDRGLMNTEAF

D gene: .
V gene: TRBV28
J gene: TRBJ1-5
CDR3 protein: ASRPVGSYQPQH

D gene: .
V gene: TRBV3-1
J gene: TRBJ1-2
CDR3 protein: ASSQETVDYGYT

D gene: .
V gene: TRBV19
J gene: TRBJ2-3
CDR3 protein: ASSIERRDTQY

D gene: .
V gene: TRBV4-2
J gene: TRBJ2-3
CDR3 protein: ASSQDPAQLDTQY

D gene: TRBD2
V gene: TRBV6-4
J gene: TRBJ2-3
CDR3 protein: ASSVHGGAGGSDTQY

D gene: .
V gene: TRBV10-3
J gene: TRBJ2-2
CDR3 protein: AISGINTGELF

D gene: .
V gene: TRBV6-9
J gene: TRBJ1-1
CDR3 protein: ASSYQTGAGTEAF